The sequence of this TCR beta chain was determined in a study of blood T cell repertoires in COVID-19. CDR1 is ENHRY and CDR2 is SYGVKD in the germline V gene. V lost 5 bases, J lost 2 bases, and 7 bases stayed unmatched. The length of the CDR3 is 15 residues. Only in-frame clones appear in the TCRdb table, and some are missing; sequencing was by immunoSEQ multiplex PCR. The sample has about 150,000 clones, about 83% seen once. This chain uses TRBV10-3 with TRBJ2-3, with 7 bases matching TRBD1. The source material was peripheral blood. This TCR was recovered from a human donor in a cohort sampled during active COVID-19. CDR3 loop: CAISLRDSYTDTQYF. The CDR3 DNA follows: TGTGCCATCAGTCTCCGGGACAGTTACACAGATACGCAGTATTTT.